These T cell receptor beta chains were read from a single sample in a study of OX40 agonist ivuxolimab in advanced cancers. Assay: immunoSEQ multiplex PCR; the TCRdb copy retains only in-frame clones and omits some. Of 50,000 to 65,000 clones listed, about 87% are singletons. The sequenced sample was CD4+ or CD8+ T cells sorted from blood, obtained in a trial of the OX40 agonist ivuxolimab. All receptors derive from an adult with an advanced solid tumor such as melanoma, head and neck, liver or kidney cancer. CDR3s include the opening cysteine and the closing phenylalanine or tryptophan. The order of the fields is D gene, J gene, V gene, clone size, CDR3 protein, CDR3 DNA. A D gene is named only where the DNA matches it firmly. Not all rows give a size; the values are once, few, many and, for expanded clones, a class.

D: TRBD1
J: TRBJ1-1
V: TRBV9
size: few
CDR3: CASSAQGGVTEAFF
DNA: TGTGCCAGCAGCGCCCAGGGGGGGGTCACTGAAGCTTTCTTT

D: TRBD2
J: TRBJ2-1
V: TRBV25-1
size: once
CDR3: CASSEWASGRDEQFF
DNA: TGTGCCAGCAGTGAATGGGCTAGCGGGAGAGATGAGCAGTTCTTC

D: NA
J: TRBJ2-2
V: TRBV9
size: NA
CDR3: CASSVDGGTGELFF
DNA: TGTGCCAGCAGCGTAGACGGGGGCACCGGGGAGCTGTTTTTT

D: TRBD1
J: TRBJ2-2
V: TRBV6-1
size: NA
CDR3: CASIGTVGTGELFF
DNA: TGTGCCAGCATAGGGACAGTGGGCACCGGGGAGCTGTTTTTT

D: NA
J: TRBJ2-3
V: TRBV11-2
size: NA
CDR3: CASSLGGQPAGTDTQYF
DNA: TGTGCCAGCAGCTTAGGAGGGCAGCCCGCGGGCACAGATACGCAGTATTTT

D: TRBD2
J: TRBJ2-1
V: TRBV28
size: NA
CDR3: CASGRLAGGVNEQFF
DNA: TGTGCCAGCGGACGACTAGCGGGAGGTGTAAATGAGCAGTTCTTC

D: NA
J: TRBJ1-2
V: TRBV7-9
size: NA
CDR3: CASSLVRNYGYTF
DNA: TGTGCCAGCAGCTTAGTCAGGAACTATGGCTACACCTTC

D: NA
J: TRBJ2-7
V: TRBV7-2
size: few
CDR3: CASSLEYEQYF
DNA: TGTGCCAGCAGCTTAGAATACGAGCAGTACTTC

D: TRBD2
J: TRBJ2-5
V: TRBV11-2
size: NA
CDR3: CASSLEAGGGAQYF
DNA: TGTGCCAGCAGCTTAGAAGCGGGGGGAGGGGCCCAGTACTTC

D: NA
J: TRBJ1-2
V: TRBV10-2
size: NA
CDR3: CASSESGVMAYGYTF
DNA: TGCGCCAGCAGTGAGTCCGGAGTGATGGCCTATGGCTACACCTTC

D: NA
J: TRBJ2-1
V: TRBV5-4
size: NA
CDR3: CASSPGTLYNEQFF
DNA: TGTGCCAGCAGCCCCGGGACACTTTACAATGAGCAGTTCTTC

D: TRBD2
J: TRBJ2-2
V: TRBV27
size: NA
CDR3: CASSPWTARGGPPGELFF
DNA: TGTGCCAGCAGTCCCTGGACAGCCCGCGGGGGGCCCCCCGGGGAGCTGTTTTTT

D: NA
J: TRBJ2-3
V: TRBV7-8
size: NA
CDR3: CASSLVNPFTDTQYF
DNA: TGTGCCAGCAGCTTAGTAAACCCGTTTACAGATACGCAGTATTTT

D: TRBD1
J: TRBJ2-7
V: TRBV9
size: NA
CDR3: CASSAEGQGRSYEQYF
DNA: TGTGCCAGCAGCGCCGAGGGACAGGGGCGATCCTACGAGCAGTACTTC

D: NA
J: TRBJ1-1
V: TRBV5-1
size: NA
CDR3: CASSLRGENTEAFF
DNA: TGCGCCAGCAGCTTGAGAGGGGAGAACACTGAAGCTTTCTTT

D: TRBD1
J: TRBJ1-6
V: TRBV25-1
size: NA
CDR3: CASRTNRGDNSPLHF
DNA: TGTGCCAGCAGAACTAACAGGGGAGACAATTCACCCCTCCACTTT

D: TRBD2
J: TRBJ2-7
V: TRBV4-3
size: NA
CDR3: CASSYNVAGGFHEQYF
DNA: TGCGCCAGCAGCTACAACGTAGCGGGAGGGTTCCACGAGCAGTACTTC

D: NA
J: TRBJ2-7
V: TRBV7-2
size: once
CDR3: CASRIAGGGSYEQYF
DNA: TGTGCCAGCAGAATCGCAGGAGGGGGCAGCTACGAGCAGTACTTC

D: NA
J: TRBJ2-3
V: TRBV6-1
size: NA
CDR3: CASSEAGDLTDTQYF
DNA: TGTGCCAGCAGTGAAGCGGGGGATCTTACAGATACGCAGTATTTT

D: NA
J: TRBJ1-5
V: TRBV7-2
size: NA
CDR3: CASSLMPSNQPQHF
DNA: TGTGCCAGCAGCTTGATGCCAAGCAATCAGCCCCAGCATTTT

D: NA
J: TRBJ1-3
V: TRBV28
size: NA
CDR3: CASAVSGNTIYF
DNA: TGTGCCAGTGCAGTCTCTGGAAACACCATATATTTT

D: NA
J: TRBJ1-4
V: TRBV6-1
size: once
CDR3: CASSEGQLQLFF
DNA: TGTGCCAGCAGTGAAGGACAGCTCCAACTGTTTTTT

D: NA
J: TRBJ2-7
V: TRBV7-2
size: NA
CDR3: CASSVTGTSYEQYF
DNA: TGTGCCAGCAGCGTGACCGGGACGTCCTACGAGCAGTACTTC

D: NA
J: TRBJ2-3
V: TRBV11-3
size: medium-sized
CDR3: CASSRTGDTQYF
DNA: TGTGCCAGCAGCCGAACCGGAGATACGCAGTATTTT

D: NA
J: TRBJ2-3
V: TRBV4-1
size: once
CDR3: CASSQGRGGTDTQYF
DNA: TGCGCCAGCAGTCAGGGGCGGGGAGGCACAGATACGCAGTATTTT

D: TRBD1
J: TRBJ2-7
V: TRBV7-8
size: NA
CDR3: CASSPQLIRTGVEQYF
DNA: TGTGCCAGCAGCCCCCAATTAATTCGGACAGGGGTCGAGCAGTACTTC

D: TRBD1
J: TRBJ2-7
V: TRBV25-1
size: NA
CDR3: CASRKTGGIYEQYF
DNA: TGTGCCAGCAGAAAGACAGGGGGTATTTACGAGCAGTACTTC

D: NA
J: TRBJ1-4
V: TRBV28
size: NA
CDR3: CASSLWREGEKLFF
DNA: TGTGCCAGCAGTTTATGGAGAGAAGGGGAAAAACTGTTTTTT

D: NA
J: TRBJ2-5
V: TRBV2
size: NA
CDR3: CASTYQQETQYF
DNA: TGTGCCAGCACCTATCAACAAGAGACCCAGTACTTC

D: NA
J: TRBJ2-2
V: TRBV9
size: NA
CDR3: CASSVEIGSTGELFF
DNA: TGTGCCAGCAGCGTAGAGATAGGGAGCACCGGGGAGCTGTTTTTT

D: TRBD1
J: TRBJ1-2
V: TRBV5-4
size: NA
CDR3: CASTITGDFYGYTF
DNA: TGTGCCAGCACCATTACAGGGGATTTTTATGGCTACACCTTC

D: NA
J: TRBJ2-2
V: TRBV7-3
size: few
CDR3: CASRLTAGGGTGELFF
DNA: TGTGCCAGCAGACTCACAGCGGGTGGTGGCACCGGGGAGCTGTTTTTT

D: TRBD1
J: TRBJ1-2
V: TRBV7-3
size: NA
CDR3: CASSLIGDRAGYTF
DNA: TGTGCCAGCAGCTTAATAGGGGACAGGGCTGGCTACACCTTC

D: NA
J: TRBJ2-7
V: TRBV10-3
size: NA
CDR3: CAISGQGDEQYF
DNA: TGTGCCATCAGTGGGCAGGGTGACGAGCAGTACTTC

D: TRBD2
J: TRBJ2-5
V: TRBV5-1
size: NA
CDR3: CASSLPGTSGAETQYF
DNA: TGCGCCAGCAGCTTGCCCGGGACTAGCGGGGCGGAGACCCAGTACTTC

D: NA
J: TRBJ1-2
V: TRBV21-1
size: NA
CDR3: CASSKRVFRAHYGYTF
DNA: TGTGCCAGCAGCAAACGGGTTTTCAGGGCCCACTATGGCTACACCTTC

D: TRBD1
J: TRBJ2-7
V: TRBV10-2
size: NA
CDR3: CASSLAWTGYEQYF
DNA: TGCGCCAGCAGTCTAGCGTGGACAGGGTACGAGCAGTACTTC

D: NA
J: TRBJ2-1
V: TRBV13
size: NA
CDR3: CASSFLASSNNEQFF
DNA: TGTGCCAGCAGCTTCCTTGCAAGTAGTAACAATGAGCAGTTCTTC